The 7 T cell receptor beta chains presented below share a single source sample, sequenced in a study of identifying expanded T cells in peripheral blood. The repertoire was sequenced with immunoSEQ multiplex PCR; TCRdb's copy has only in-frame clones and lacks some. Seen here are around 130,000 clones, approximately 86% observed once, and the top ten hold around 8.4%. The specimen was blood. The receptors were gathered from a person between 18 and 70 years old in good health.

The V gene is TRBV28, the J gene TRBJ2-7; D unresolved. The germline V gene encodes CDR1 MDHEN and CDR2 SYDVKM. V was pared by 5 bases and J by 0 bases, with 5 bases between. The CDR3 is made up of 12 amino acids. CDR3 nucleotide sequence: TGTGCCAGCAGTCTAATCTCCTACGAGCAGTACTTC. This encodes CASSLISYEQYF. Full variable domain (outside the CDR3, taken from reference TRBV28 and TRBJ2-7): DVKVTQSSRYLVKRTGEKVFLECVQDMDHENMFWYRQDPGLGLRLIYFSYDVKMKEKGDIPEGYSVSREKKERFSLILESASTNQTSMYLCASSLISYEQYFGPGTRLTVT.

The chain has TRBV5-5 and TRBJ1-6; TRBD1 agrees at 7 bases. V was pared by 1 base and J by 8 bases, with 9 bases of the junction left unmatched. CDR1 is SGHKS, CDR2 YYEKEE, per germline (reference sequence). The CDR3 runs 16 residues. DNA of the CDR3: TGTGCCAGCAGCTTGTCAGGTGACAGGGACTATTCACCCCTCCACTTT. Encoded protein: CASSLSGDRDYSPLHF.

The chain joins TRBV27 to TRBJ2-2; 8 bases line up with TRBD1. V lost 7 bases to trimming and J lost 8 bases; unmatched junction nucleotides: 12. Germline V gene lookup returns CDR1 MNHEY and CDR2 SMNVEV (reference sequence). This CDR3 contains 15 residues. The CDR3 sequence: CASTLGTGPGGELFF. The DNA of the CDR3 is TGTGCCAGCACCCTAGGGACAGGCCCTGGGGGGGAGCTGTTTTTT.

This CDR3 reads CASSQELSVGELFF. The CDR3 DNA reads TGTGCCAGCAGCCAAGAACTGTCGGTCGGGGAGCTGTTTTTT. V gene TRBV14 combines with J gene TRBJ2-2; D is unresolved. Trimming left V 0 bases short and J 7 bases short, with 9 bases between. The V gene's germline CDR1 is SGHDN and CDR2 FVKESK. This CDR3 contains 14 residues.

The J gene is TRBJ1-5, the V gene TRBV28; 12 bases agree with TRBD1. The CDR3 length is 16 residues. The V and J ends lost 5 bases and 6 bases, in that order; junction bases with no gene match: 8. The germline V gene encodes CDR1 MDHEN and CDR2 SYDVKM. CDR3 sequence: CASSRGTGGSGQPQHF. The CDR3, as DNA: TGTGCCAGCAGTCGAGGGACAGGGGGCTCGGGTCAGCCCCAGCATTTT.

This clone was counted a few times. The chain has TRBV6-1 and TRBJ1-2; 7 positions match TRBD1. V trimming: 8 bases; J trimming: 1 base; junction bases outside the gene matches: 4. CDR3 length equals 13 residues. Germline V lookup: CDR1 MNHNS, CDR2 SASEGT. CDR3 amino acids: CASRDRINYGYTF. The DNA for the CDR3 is TGTGCCAGCCGGGACAGAATTAACTATGGCTACACCTTC.

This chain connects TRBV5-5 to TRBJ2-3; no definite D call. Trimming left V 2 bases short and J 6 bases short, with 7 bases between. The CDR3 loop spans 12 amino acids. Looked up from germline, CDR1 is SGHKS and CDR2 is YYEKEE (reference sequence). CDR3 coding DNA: TGTGCCAGCAGCTTTGAGTATGATACGCAGTATTTT. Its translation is CASSFEYDTQYF.